These T cell receptor beta chains were read from a single sample in a study of cytomegalovirus exposure and HLA in healthy donors. The data were produced by immunoSEQ multiplex PCR, yet TCRdb's version contains in-frame clones alone and is incomplete. The table includes 200,000 to 250,000 clones, about 81% detected once. The sample consisted of PBMCs. These receptors were obtained from a woman between 40 and 55 years old in good health and CMV-seropositive. The CDR3 runs from the conserved cysteine through the conserved F or W.

V: TRBV19
CDR3: CASRVQNTEAFF

V: TRBV4-2
CDR3: CASSHSIAGGRVGTQYF

V: TRBV2
CDR3: CASSRGQGRSEAFF

V: TRBV2
CDR3: CASSTGLLSYEQYF

V: TRBV18
CDR3: CASSETGQTEAFF

V: TRBV7-2
CDR3: CASSVGGQGRPQTLYGYTF

V: TRBV4-2
CDR3: CASSQEWTSGSKETQYF

V: TRBV4-2
CDR3: CASSQEQTGAREQYF

V: TRBV6-5
CDR3: CASSPRASGTEAFF

V: TRBV7-9
CDR3: CASTPGGRVYEQYF

V: TRBV7-8
CDR3: CASSPGSARVYGYTF

V: TRBV13
CDR3: CASSIQGHRTNEQFF

V: TRBV27
CDR3: CASSLGLGQGSQPQHF

V: TRBV5-1
CDR3: CASSLEGGGSIDTQYF

V: TRBV6-5
CDR3: CASSINSRSNTEAFF

V: TRBV19
CDR3: CASSKGAGGTYSNQPQHF

V: TRBV13
CDR3: CASSSVAGGTDTQYF

V: TRBV18
CDR3: CASSPGGQGNTIYF

V: TRBV5-5
CDR3: CASSHGQVDYNEQFF